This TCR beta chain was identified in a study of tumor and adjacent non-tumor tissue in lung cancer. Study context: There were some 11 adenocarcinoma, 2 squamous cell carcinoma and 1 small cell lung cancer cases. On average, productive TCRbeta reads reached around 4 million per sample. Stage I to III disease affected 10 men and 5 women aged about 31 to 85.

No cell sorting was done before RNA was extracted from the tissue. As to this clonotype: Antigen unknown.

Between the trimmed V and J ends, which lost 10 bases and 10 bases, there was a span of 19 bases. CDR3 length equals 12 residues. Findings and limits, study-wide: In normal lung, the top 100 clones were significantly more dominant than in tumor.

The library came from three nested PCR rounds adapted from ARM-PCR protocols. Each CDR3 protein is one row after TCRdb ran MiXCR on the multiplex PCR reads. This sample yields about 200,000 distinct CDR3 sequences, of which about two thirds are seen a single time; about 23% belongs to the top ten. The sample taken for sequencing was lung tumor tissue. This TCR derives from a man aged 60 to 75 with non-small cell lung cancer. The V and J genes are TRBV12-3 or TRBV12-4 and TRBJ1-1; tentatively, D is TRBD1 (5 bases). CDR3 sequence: CANSLGTVRAFF. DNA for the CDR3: TGTGCCAACAGCCTGGGGACCGTACGAGCTTTCTTT.